The 20 T cell receptor beta chains given below trace back to one sample, sequenced in a study of blood T cell repertoires in COVID-19. The repertoire was sequenced with immunoSEQ multiplex PCR; TCRdb's copy has only in-frame clones and lacks some. The sample yields a few hundred thousand clones, approximately 88% seen once. Input material: peripheral blood. The receptor source for this set is a woman aged 25 to 45 with COVID-19, enrolled during active disease.

This chain uses TRBV11-2 with TRBJ2-5, with unresolved D. Deletions cut 3 bases from V and 2 bases from J, with 10 bases between. CDR3 size: 14 residues. Per the germline V gene, CDR1 is SGHAT and CDR2 is FQNNGV. As DNA, the CDR3 is TGTGCCAGCAGCTTTACCTCGGTACAAGAGACCCAGTACTTC. Amino acids: CASSFTSVQETQYF.

This clone was recorded only once. The chain carries TRBV27 and TRBJ2-2; maybe TRBD1 (6 bases). V lost 2 bases and J 4 bases, leaving 20 bases between the germline ends. The CDR3 contains 18 residues. CDR1 and CDR2 (germline): MNHEY, SMNVEV (reference sequence). The chain's CDR3 is CASSLDYRRRGSTGELFF. The CDR3, as DNA: TGTGCCAGCAGTTTAGATTATCGACGCAGGGGTAGCACCGGGGAGCTGTTTTTT.

V and J are TRBV11-3 and TRBJ2-3; D call uncertain. V gave up 0 bases and J gave up 3 bases, with 7 bases separating them. CDR1 and CDR2 from the germline V gene are SGHNT and YENEEA. This CDR3 contains 14 residues. The CDR3 region has the DNA TGTGCCAGCAGCTTAGAATCAGATACAGATACGCAGTATTTT. It specifies CASSLESDTDTQYF.

V and J are TRBV10-3 and TRBJ2-1, with 13 bases that match TRBD2. Germline values: CDR1 ENHRY, CDR2 SYGVKD. CDR3 length: 16 residues. Losses at the gene ends were 6 bases for V and 3 bases for J; bases not matched to a gene: 5. The CDR3 reads CAISRTSGSSYNEQFF. CDR3 nucleotides: TGTGCCATCAGCAGGACTAGCGGGAGTAGCTACAATGAGCAGTTCTTC.

The chain links TRBV5-8 to TRBJ2-3, with 8 positions matching TRBD1. CDR3 length: 14 amino acids. The germline V gene encodes CDR1 SGHTS and CDR2 YDEGEE. Trimming cost V 4 bases and J 14 bases; bases outside gene matches: 15. CDR3 sequence: CASSKGQGLPHRYF. In DNA, the CDR3 is TGTGCCAGCAGCAAAGGACAGGGTTTGCCACATCGGTATTTT.

V usage is TRBV4-2 and J usage is TRBJ2-7; D is possibly TRBD1 (7 bases). The CDR3 is 14 residues long. Germline lookup yields CDR1 LGHNA and CDR2 YNFKEQ. The ends were cut back, 1 base at V and 5 bases at J, with 12 bases in the middle. The CDR3 protein is CASSQGLRGDEQYV. CDR3 DNA: TGTGCCAGCAGCCAAGGCCTCAGGGGGGACGAGCAGTACGTC.

The V gene is TRBV4-3, the J gene TRBJ1-1; D gene ambiguous. V shed 1 base and J shed 5 bases, with 11 bases lying between them. Germline V gene lookup returns CDR1 LGHNA and CDR2 YSLEER. This CDR3 contains 14 residues. The CDR3 bases are TGCGCCAGCAGCCAAGGGGGAGGGAGGACTGAAGCTTTCTTT. It encodes CASSQGGGRTEAFF.

The chain is built from TRBV10-3 and TRBJ2-3; the match to TRBD2 covers 8 bases. CDR1 is ENHRY and CDR2 is SYGVKD in the germline V gene. This CDR3 has 12 amino acids. V gave up 11 bases and J gave up 6 bases; unmatched junction bases: 7. Here the CDR3 DNA reads TGTGCCGCCGGGGGGGAAGGGGATACGCAGTATTTT. This translates into CAAGGEGDTQYF.

The chain recombines TRBV5-6 with TRBJ2-3; TRBD2 matches at 7 bases. The CDR3 extends over 12 amino acids. The germline V gene encodes CDR1 SGHDT and CDR2 YYEEEE. V shed 0 bases, J shed 14 bases, and the junction held 6 bases outside the gene matches. The CDR3: CASSLVREGMYF. CDR3 DNA: TGTGCCAGCAGCTTGGTCAGGGAGGGGATGTATTTT.

The chain couples TRBV13 to TRBJ1-1, with unresolved D. This CDR3 contains 16 residues. V dropped 5 bases and J dropped 4 bases, with 20 bases sitting between them. Germline CDR1 reads PRHDT; CDR2 reads FYEKMQ (reference sequence). The CDR3 here is CASSPAFGVVSTEAFF. The CDR3 bases are TGTGCCAGCAGCCCCGCTTTCGGGGTCGTAAGCACTGAAGCTTTCTTT.

The J gene is TRBJ1-2, the V gene TRBV19; 8 positions match TRBD1. V gave up 7 bases and J gave up 0 bases; unmatched junction bases: 10. The CDR3 extends over 16 amino acids. From germline, CDR1 is LNHDA and CDR2 SQIVND (reference sequence). The CDR3 DNA is TGTGCCAGTAAGATCAGGGGGCAGGGGGCTAACTATGGCTACACCTTC. Translating it yields CASKIRGQGANYGYTF.

The gene calls are TRBV29-1 and TRBJ1-1; D is unclear. Germline-derived CDR1 and CDR2 are SQVTM and ANQGSEA. The CDR3 runs 11 residues. V lost 7 bases and J 3 bases, leaving 9 bases between the germline ends. CDR3 sequence: CSAQEDTEAFF. CDR3 coding DNA: TGCAGCGCCCAGGAAGACACTGAAGCTTTCTTT.

This chain connects TRBV5-1 to TRBJ2-2; 14 nucleotides align to TRBD2. Looked up from germline, CDR1 is SGHRS and CDR2 is YFSETQ. The CDR3 contains 19 residues. The junction had 15 bases not matched to a gene; V was cut back by 5 bases and J by 6 bases. The CDR3: CASSPGLAGDPRRSGELFF. The CDR3 coding sequence is TGCGCCAGCAGTCCGGGACTAGCGGGGGACCCTAGGAGGTCCGGGGAGCTGTTTTTT.

This clone was counted a few times. The chain links TRBV11-3 to TRBJ2-3; D is ambiguous. The CDR3 covers 11 residues. Trimming left V 4 bases short and J 6 bases short, with 5 bases between. The germline V gene has CDR1 SGHNT and CDR2 YENEEA. CDR3 residues: CASSSHDTQYF. CDR3 coding DNA: TGTGCCAGCAGCTCCCATGATACGCAGTATTTT.

This chain connects TRBV11-2 to TRBJ2-5; D is ambiguous. The V end lost 7 bases, the J end lost 5 bases, and 14 bases lay between the germline ends. The CDR3 consists of 13 residues. Germline CDR1 is SGHAT and CDR2 is FQNNGV. Here the CDR3 reads CASTSRLVETQYF. The CDR3 region has the DNA TGTGCCAGCACCTCTAGGCTTGTCGAGACCCAGTACTTC.

This chain connects TRBV24-1 to TRBJ2-3; 8 nucleotides agree with TRBD2. Germline lookup yields CDR1 KGHDR and CDR2 SFDVKD. The CDR3 is 13 amino acids. V lost 4 bases, J lost 4 bases, and 0 bases stayed unmatched. The DNA for the CDR3 is TGTGCCACCAGTGAAGCGGGGGCAGATACGCAGTATTTT. Translation: CATSEAGADTQYF.

The V and J genes are TRBV18 and TRBJ1-4; 7 bases fit TRBD1. This CDR3 region has 15 residues. CDR1 is KGHSH and CDR2 is LQKENI in the germline V gene. V lost 6 bases and J lost 5; bases outside the gene matches: 9. CDR3 region: CASSTQSRGNEKLFF. The CDR3 DNA follows: TGTGCCAGCTCTACGCAGAGCAGGGGGAATGAAAAACTGTTTTTT.

The chain recombines TRBV28 with TRBJ2-7; D may be TRBD2 (6 bases). Germline V gene lookup returns CDR1 MDHEN and CDR2 SYDVKM. There are 12 residues in the CDR3. Trimming removed 3 bases at V and 6 bases at J, with 9 bases between. The CDR3 DNA sequence: TGTGCCAGCAGTTTGGGGGGAGGCGAGCAGTACTTC. Its translation is CASSLGGGEQYF.

The rearrangement links TRBV19 to TRBJ1-2; D perhaps matches TRBD1 (6 bases). This CDR3 region has 12 residues. Trimming took off 8 bases at V and 5 bases at J, with 12 bases between the two ends. CDR1 and CDR2 (germline): LNHDA, SQIVND (reference sequence). CDR3 nucleotide sequence: TGTGCCAGTGCTTGGGGGCTTTATGGCTACACCTTC. It encodes CASAWGLYGYTF.

Written as DNA, the CDR3 is TGTGCCAGTAGTAAACTAGCGGGGTTACAGGAGACCCAGTACTTC. Protein sequence: CASSKLAGLQETQYF. The chain links TRBV19 to TRBJ2-5; 10 bases fit TRBD2. CDR1 and CDR2 from the germline V gene are LNHDA and SQIVND (reference sequence). This CDR3 comprises 15 residues. The junction had 7 bases not matched to a gene; V was cut back by 4 bases and J by 5 bases.